The 3 T cell receptor beta chains presented below share a single source sample, sequenced in a study of human T cells and chemical hapten exposure. In TCRdb, the 5' RACE reads were re-called with MiXCR into one record per CDR3 protein. The sample carries about 120,000 distinct CDR3 sequences, roughly a fifth recorded once. Total RNA was extracted from unfractionated whole blood. These receptors all stem from a human donor in good health.

This sequence joins TRBV27 and TRBJ2-7; D may match TRBD1 or TRBD2 (6 bases each). Trimming cost V 5 bases and J 1 base, with 21 bases left between them. Looked up from germline, CDR1 is MNHEY and CDR2 is SMNVEV (reference sequence). This CDR3 is 17 amino acids long. The CDR3 loop is CASSILSRGADSYEQYF. DNA for the CDR3: TGTGCCAGCAGTATCCTATCGAGGGGGGCCGATTCCTACGAGCAGTACTTC.

This CDR3 is CASSFWQGNQPQHF. The CDR3 DNA sequence: TGTGCCAGCAGTTTTTGGCAGGGAAATCAGCCCCAGCATTTT. This chain links TRBV28 with TRBJ1-5; perhaps TRBD1 as D (5 bases). CDR1 and CDR2 (germline): MDHEN, SYDVKM. The V gene lost 3 bases and the J gene lost 4 bases, with 10 bases spanning the gap. CDR3 length: 14 amino acids.

A few counts support this clonotype. The chain combines TRBV4-1 with TRBJ2-5; 7 bases line up with TRBD1. This CDR3 region has 15 residues. V lost 2 bases, J lost 2 bases, and 5 bases stayed unmatched. CDR1 is MGHRA, CDR2 YSYEKL, per germline. CDR3 sequence (DNA): TGCGCCAGCAGCCAATTTGACAGGGAACAAGAGACCCAGTACTTC. The encoded protein is CASSQFDREQETQYF.